The 32 T cell receptor beta chains reported below all come from one sample, sequenced in a study of T cells in Graves' hyperthyroidism and ophthalmopathy. Amplified TCR beta CDR3 regions derived from RNA transcripts. The primer set for the first-round RT-PCR of the TCR CDR3 was HTBI. TCRdb analysed the multiplex PCR reads with MiXCR anew, one entry per CDR3 protein. Seen here are approximately 300,000 distinct CDR3 sequences, roughly 17% observed once, and the top ten hold 33%. The sample comprised blood. The source is a man under 40 with Graves' hyperthyroidism.

V and J are TRBV12-5 and TRBJ2-7, with D tentatively TRBD1 or TRBD2 (5 bases each). V gave up 3 bases and J gave up 4 bases, with 13 bases separating them. The CDR3 covers 14 residues. Looked up from germline, CDR1 is LGHNT and CDR2 is FRNRAP. The CDR3 nucleotides are TGTGCTAGTGGTTTTGGGACGGAGCAATACGAGCAGTACTTC. Translated: CASGFGTEQYEQYF.

This clonotype was seen many times. DNA for the CDR3: TGTGCCAGCAGCCAACTAATCTTTGGGGAGGAGAACACTGAAGCTTTCTTT. As protein: CASSQLIFGEENTEAFF. The chain recombines TRBV3-1 with TRBJ1-1; no clear D. The CDR3 runs to 17 residues. Germline-derived CDR1 and CDR2 are LGHDT and YNNKEL (reference sequence). The germline V and J ends were trimmed by 2 bases and 1 base, with 17 bases remaining between them.

The sample holds a few counts of this clonotype. The chain employs TRBV4-2 and TRBJ1-5, with D hard to call. V lost 3 bases, J lost 1 base, and 16 bases lay in between. The CDR3 covers 17 residues. Germline CDR1 reads LGHNA; CDR2 reads YNFKEQ. In nucleotides, the CDR3 is TGTGCCAGCAGCCAGCACCTCGGGAGGGCGAGCAATCAGCCCCAGCATTTT. Its translation: CASSQHLGRASNQPQHF.

In this sample, this clonotype turned up many times. The chain recombines TRBV5-1 with TRBJ2-7; TRBD1 is a possible D gene (6 bases). CDR3 length: 15 amino acids. V shed 0 bases and J shed 1 base, with 11 bases lying between them. The germline gives CDR1 SGHRS, CDR2 YFSETQ. Written as DNA, the CDR3 is TGCGCCAGCAGCTTGGGAGGGGGTTTTTCCTACGAGCAGTACTTC. Protein: CASSLGGGFSYEQYF.

This clonotype was recorded at least ten times. The rearrangement uses TRBV6-1 and TRBJ2-7, with D possibly being TRBD2 (6 bases). Trimming shortened V by 11 bases and J by 1 base, and 12 bases separated the two germline ends. The CDR3 extends over 12 amino acids. Per germline, CDR1 MNHNS and CDR2 SASEGT. The CDR3 DNA reads TGTGCCTACGGGGGTGAATCCTACGAGCAGTACTTC. It encodes CAYGGESYEQYF.

In its sample, this clonotype was seen a few times. The chain links TRBV6-1 to TRBJ2-1; 15 nucleotides align to TRBD2. Per the germline V gene, CDR1 is MNHNS and CDR2 is SASEGT. This CDR3 is built from 15 residues. Trimming took 2 bases from V and 8 from J; bases not matched to a gene: 1. Here the CDR3 reads CASSERTSGRDEQFF. The CDR3, as DNA: TGTGCCAGCAGTGAAAGGACTAGCGGGAGGGATGAGCAGTTCTTC.

V is TRBV28 and J is TRBJ1-1; 8 positions match TRBD1. The CDR3 runs 14 residues. Germline V gene lookup returns CDR1 MDHEN and CDR2 SYDVKM. The V and J ends lost 7 bases and 10 bases, in that order; junction bases with no gene match: 14. The CDR3 region has the DNA TGTGCCAGCATCCCCGGACAGGGAGGATCTGGAGCTTTCTTT. Protein: CASIPGQGGSGAFF.

This clonotype came up many times. The CDR3 here is CATSRDPTAAHEQYF. For the CDR3, the DNA is TGTGCCACCAGCAGAGATCCGACGGCCGCCCACGAGCAGTACTTC. The rearrangement links TRBV15 to TRBJ2-7; D remains unclear. The V end was cut by 0 bases, the J end by 5 bases, with 14 bases between. Per the germline V gene, CDR1 is LNHNV and CDR2 is YYDKDF (reference sequence). This CDR3 spans 15 amino acids.

Comments on this clonotype: With a much larger clone just one base away, this may be a read error. The J gene is TRBJ1-2, the V gene TRBV13; possibly TRBD1 for D (6 bases). V was cut by 3 bases and J by 6 bases, with 17 bases left in between. Germline V gene sequence: CDR1 PRHDT, CDR2 FYEKMQ (reference sequence). This CDR3 is built from 15 residues. The CDR3 DNA is TGTGCCAGCAGCTTGCCGGACAGCCGCGAGGATGGCTACACCTTC. This codes for CASSLPDSREDGYTF.

The rearrangement joins TRBV6-2 or TRBV6-3 to TRBJ1-5; perhaps TRBD1 as D (6 bases). V was cut by 6 bases and J by 4 bases, with 13 bases left in between. The CDR3 sequence is 14 residues long. Germline assignment: CDR1 MNHEY and CDR2 SVGEGT. The CDR3 nucleotides are TGTGCCAGCAGCGTGGACAGCGAAAATCAGCCCCAGCATTTT. Protein sequence: CASSVDSENQPQHF.

The table lists this clonotype with many counts. This rearrangement joins TRBV7-6 to TRBJ1-5, with D hard to call. Germline CDR1 reads SGHVS; CDR2 reads FNYEAQ. The V end was cut by 3 bases, the J end by 4 bases, with 7 bases between. The CDR3 is 13 residues long. CDR3 protein: CASSFGRNQPQHF. CDR3 sequence (DNA): TGTGCCAGCAGCTTTGGCAGGAATCAGCCCCAGCATTTT. The full variable domain, in which reference TRBV7-6 and TRBJ1-5 provide the parts outside the CDR3, is GAGVSQSPRYKVTKRGQDVALRCDPISGHVSLYWYRQALGQGPEFLTYFNYEAQQDKSGLPNDRFSAERPEGSISTLTIQRTEQRDSAMYRCASSFGRNQPQHFGDGTRLSIL.

This clonotype was recorded many times. The chain recombines TRBV15 with TRBJ2-1, with unresolved D. The CDR3 is 13 amino acids. V was pared by 1 base and J by 5 bases, with 6 bases between. Germline V lookup: CDR1 LNHNV, CDR2 YYDKDF (reference sequence). Written as DNA, the CDR3 is TGTGCCACCAGCAGAGGACTGAACAATGAGCAGTTCTTC. Residues: CATSRGLNNEQFF.

This clonotype was found many times. This chain joins TRBV24-1 and TRBJ2-7; no reliable D call. Germline V gives CDR1 KGHDR, CDR2 SFDVKD. Trimming took off 12 bases at V and 7 bases at J, with 18 bases between the two ends. The CDR3 totals 12 residues. The CDR3 DNA is TGTGCCCCAGGTTTGACGTGCAGGGAGCAGTACTTC. Its protein product is CAPGLTCREQYF.

J is TRBJ1-5 and V is TRBV4-1; 7 positions match TRBD1. Germline CDR1 is MGHRA and CDR2 is YSYEKL. The CDR3 covers 15 residues. Trimming removed 3 bases from V and 3 bases from J; junction bases left unmatched: 5. DNA of the CDR3: TGCGCCAGCAGCCAGGGACAGAGAGACAATCAGCCCCAGCATTTT. Protein sequence: CASSQGQRDNQPQHF.

This clonotype was recorded at least ten times. A read error may account for a junction end that differs from germline. Written as DNA, the CDR3 is TGTGCCAGCAGTAACCCGAACACCGGGGAGCTGTTTTTT. This translates into CASSNPNTGELFF. The chain combines TRBV19 with TRBJ2-2; D is undetermined. Per the germline V gene, CDR1 is LNHDA and CDR2 is SQIVND (reference sequence). This CDR3 has 13 amino acids.

The sample holds a few counts of this clonotype. The chain has TRBV12-5 and TRBJ2-2; the match to TRBD2 covers 9 bases. The CDR3 spans 18 residues. Per germline, CDR1 LGHNT and CDR2 FRNRAP. J lost 0 bases, V lost 2 bases, and 7 bases had no gene match. This chain's CDR3 is CASGLPSGAHPNTGELFF. The CDR3 DNA sequence: TGTGCTAGTGGTTTGCCTAGCGGGGCCCACCCGAACACCGGGGAGCTGTTTTTT.

This clonotype was detected many times. V is TRBV2 and J is TRBJ2-1; unclear D gene. The V and J ends lost 7 bases and 8 bases respectively, with 15 bases between them. Germline CDR1 is SNHLY and CDR2 is FYNNEI. The CDR3 has 13 residues. CDR3 protein: CASTGGLAYEQFF. DNA of the CDR3: TGTGCCAGCACGGGCGGCCTGGCGTATGAGCAGTTCTTC.

This clonotype has more than one count but fewer than ten. The genes are TRBV11-3 and TRBJ1-1; D is unclear. V was cut by 5 bases and J by 6 bases, with 16 bases left in between. The CDR3 runs 14 residues. Germline CDR1 reads SGHNT; CDR2 reads YENEEA. The CDR3 bases are TGTGCCAGCAGCCAAGGGCGAACAGACCCTGAAGCTTTCTTT. Residues: CASSQGRTDPEAFF.

The chain combines TRBV12-3 or TRBV12-4 with TRBJ1-1; TRBD1 agrees at 8 bases. The junction had 17 bases not matched to a gene; V was cut back by 5 bases and J by 6 bases. The CDR3 totals 17 residues. In DNA, the CDR3 is TGTGCCAGCAGTCCCCTCGAGGGGGTCCCAGGGGGCCCTGAAGCTTTCTTT. Residues: CASSPLEGVPGGPEAFF.

About this clonotype: It may be a read error: a sequence one base away is much more abundant. The chain's CDR3 is CASTRTDPNTEAFF. The CDR3 bases are TGTGCCAGCACCCGGACAGACCCGAACACTGAAGCTTTCTTT. This chain joins TRBV11-3 and TRBJ1-1; D is perhaps TRBD1 (6 bases). CDR1 is SGHNT, CDR2 YENEEA, per germline. Trimming shortened V by 7 bases and J by 1 base, and 13 bases separated the two germline ends. The CDR3 runs 14 residues.

This clonotype occurred many times. This chain links TRBV20-1 with TRBJ2-3; unclear D gene. The CDR3 is 13 amino acids. Deletions cut 4 bases from V and 2 bases from J, with 10 bases between. Germline V CDR1 and CDR2: DFQATT, SNEGSKA (reference sequence). The CDR3 sequence is CSAIVATTDTQYF. CDR3 in DNA: TGCAGTGCTATTGTCGCCACCACAGATACGCAGTATTTT.

The V call is TRBV18, the J call TRBJ1-3, with D maybe TRBD1 (5 bases). The CDR3 is made up of 18 amino acids. Trimming took 3 bases from V and 0 from J, leaving 18 bases between them. CDR1 and CDR2 from the germline V gene are KGHSH and LQKENI. The CDR3 region has the DNA TGTGCCAGCTCACCGCTCGGACCAAGACAGACCTCTGGAAACACCATATATTTT. Amino acid sequence: CASSPLGPRQTSGNTIYF.

The chain links TRBV28 to TRBJ2-1; either TRBD1 or TRBD2 may supply D (5 bases each). With 8 bases removed from V and 1 base from J, the gap between germline ends came to 6 bases. The germline V gene has CDR1 MDHEN and CDR2 SYDVKM. This CDR3 region has 12 residues. The CDR3 reads CASWGSYNEQFF. The CDR3, as DNA: TGTGCCAGCTGGGGGTCCTACAATGAGCAGTTCTTC.

The V gene is TRBV28, the J gene TRBJ2-2; D possibly corresponds to TRBD1 (6 bases). Germline CDR1 MDHEN, CDR2 SYDVKM. The CDR3 contains 13 residues. Trimming stripped 5 bases from V and 7 bases from J, with 11 bases between. CDR3 region: CASSHREIGELFF. The CDR3 DNA is TGTGCCAGCAGTCACAGGGAAATCGGGGAGCTGTTTTTT.

This clonotype was found many times. The chain uses TRBV3-1 and TRBJ2-5, with D perhaps TRBD1 (6 bases). V shed 3 bases and J shed 5 bases, with 16 bases lying between them. The CDR3 runs to 15 residues. CDR1 is LGHDT and CDR2 is YNNKEL in the germline V gene (reference sequence). The CDR3 region has the DNA TGTGCCAGCAGCCACACAGGGTTCCCCCTGGAGACCCAGTACTTC. This gives the protein CASSHTGFPLETQYF.

This clonotype was seen a single time. With a much larger clone just one base away, this may be a read error. V is TRBV11-3 and J is TRBJ2-4; unclear D gene. Germline assignment: CDR1 SGHNT and CDR2 YENEEA. V lost 6 bases to trimming and J lost 8 bases, with 14 bases between them. The CDR3 spans 13 residues. CDR3 nucleotide sequence: TGTGCCAGCAGACACGGTCAAGAAGACATTCAGTACTTC. Amino acid sequence: CASRHGQEDIQYF.

This clonotype was counted ten times or more. The CDR3 spells CASRNRDRGRYEQYF. The CDR3 bases are TGTGCCAGCAGAAACCGGGACAGGGGACGCTACGAGCAGTACTTC. The chain links TRBV6-1 to TRBJ2-7, with 10 bases matching TRBD1. Looked up from germline, CDR1 is MNHNS and CDR2 is SASEGT. Trimming cost V 6 bases and J 3 bases; bases outside gene matches: 8. The CDR3 extends over 15 amino acids.

This clonotype was found many times. The genes are TRBV5-5 and TRBJ2-3, with D tentatively TRBD1 (5 bases). V was trimmed by 1 base and J by 5 bases, leaving 11 bases between them. The germline CDR1 and CDR2 sequences are SGHKS and YYEKEE (reference sequence). The CDR3 length is 14 residues. As DNA, the CDR3 is TGTGCCAGCAGCTTGTCCAGGGCTGAAGATACGCAGTATTTT. Protein sequence: CASSLSRAEDTQYF.

This clonotype was recorded at least ten times. The chain links TRBV7-9 to TRBJ2-5; D could derive from TRBD1 or TRBD2 (5 bases each). Germline lookup yields CDR1 SEHNR and CDR2 FQNEAQ (reference sequence). The CDR3 totals 14 residues. Trimming pared 3 bases from V and 2 bases from J, leaving 10 bases between. The CDR3 spells CASSFRGRQETQYF. Written as DNA, the CDR3 is TGTGCCAGCAGCTTCCGGGGCCGACAAGAGACCCAGTACTTC.

This clonotype was picked up many times. The rearrangement links TRBV6-5 to TRBJ2-7, with D maybe TRBD2 (6 bases). Trimming removed 3 bases at V and 1 base at J, with 10 bases between. Germline values: CDR1 MNHEY, CDR2 SVGAGI. CDR3 length: 14 amino acids. CDR3 protein: CASSYNSGSYEQYF. CDR3 in DNA: TGTGCCAGCAGTTATAATAGCGGTTCCTACGAGCAGTACTTC.

The sample holds many counts of this clonotype. The rearrangement joins TRBV20-1 to TRBJ2-7; 12 bases match TRBD1. Per the germline V gene, CDR1 is DFQATT and CDR2 is SNEGSKA (reference sequence). The CDR3 covers 14 residues. Trimming took 6 bases from V and 5 from J; bases not matched to a gene: 8. CDR3 sequence: CSAPGTGGRNEQYF. In nucleotides, the CDR3 is TGCAGTGCGCCCGGGACAGGGGGCCGGAACGAGCAGTACTTC.

V and J are TRBV20-1 and TRBJ2-7; maybe TRBD2 (6 bases). V lost 6 bases and J lost 0, with 12 bases in between. The length of the CDR3 is 13 residues. Looked up from germline, CDR1 is DFQATT and CDR2 is SNEGSKA (reference sequence). The DNA of the CDR3 is TGCAGTGCCTTAGGACTAAGCTCCTACGAGCAGTACTTC. Protein product: CSALGLSSYEQYF.